Following are 29 T cell receptor beta chains from one sample sequenced in a study of shared clonotypes between healthy human individuals. Here immunoSEQ multiplex PCR was the method, and the copy in TCRdb shows in-frame clones only, minus some. The table has a few million clones, around 93% seen once. Sequenced material: naive CD4+ T cells from PBMCs. Subset given: CD45RA+ positively selected. The receptors here all came from a man aged 18 to 30 in good health. Some clones in this sample may be carry-over from other donors' samples.

This rearrangement joins TRBV5-4 to TRBJ2-3, with a tentative D call TRBD2 (6 bases). V was shortened by 1 base and J by 1 base, with 10 bases between the two germline ends. CDR1 is SGHNT and CDR2 is YYREEE in the germline V gene (reference sequence). This CDR3 is 15 amino acids long. The CDR3 nucleotides are TGTGCCAGCAGCTTGTCGGGAGACGGCACAGATACGCAGTATTTT. It is translated as CASSLSGDGTDTQYF.

The rearrangement links TRBV19 to TRBJ1-5, with 7 bases identical to TRBD1. CDR3 size: 13 residues. Looked up from germline, CDR1 is LNHDA and CDR2 is SQIVND (reference sequence). Trimming cost V 6 bases and J 6 bases; bases outside gene matches: 5. The CDR3 sequence: CASRDRAGQPQHF. In DNA, the CDR3 is TGTGCCAGTAGAGACAGGGCGGGTCAGCCCCAGCATTTT.

The CDR3 is CAIRSGEEQPQHF. The CDR3 DNA follows: TGTGCCATCAGGTCAGGGGAGGAACAGCCCCAGCATTTT. V usage is TRBV10-3 and J usage is TRBJ1-5, with D maybe TRBD1 (6 bases). Looked up from germline, CDR1 is ENHRY and CDR2 is SYGVKD. The CDR3 has 13 residues. Trimming pared 6 bases from V and 7 bases from J, leaving 13 bases between.

The genes are TRBV6-1 and TRBJ1-5; D not resolved. The ends were cut back, 5 bases at V and 3 bases at J, with 5 bases in the middle. The germline CDR1 and CDR2 sequences are MNHNS and SASEGT. This CDR3 has 12 residues. In nucleotides, the CDR3 is TGTGCCAGCAGTCCACACAATCAGCCCCAGCATTTT. Amino acid sequence: CASSPHNQPQHF.

The chain joins TRBV28 to TRBJ1-3; D is uncertain. This CDR3 has 12 residues. The germline V gene encodes CDR1 MDHEN and CDR2 SYDVKM. Trimming removed 2 bases at V and 7 bases at J, with 6 bases between. The CDR3 reads CASSLNLNTIYF. CDR3 nucleotide sequence: TGTGCCAGCAGTTTAAACCTCAACACCATATATTTT.

The chain uses TRBV9 and TRBJ1-2; D unresolved. This CDR3 has 13 amino acids. Germline V lookup: CDR1 SGDLS, CDR2 YYNGEE. The V end lost 0 bases, the J end lost 4 bases, and 7 bases lay between the germline ends. As DNA, the CDR3 is TGTGCCAGCAGCGTAGACGTGGCCTATGGCTACACCTTC. This encodes CASSVDVAYGYTF.

Regarding this clone: Other DNA sequences in the same sample also yield this CDR3. V and J are TRBV5-1 and TRBJ1-5; no reliable D call. Germline CDR1 SGHRS, CDR2 YFSETQ. The CDR3 totals 15 residues. Trimming left V 0 bases short and J 1 base short, with 8 bases between. DNA for the CDR3: TGCGCCAGCAGCTTGGATGGGGTCAGCAATCAGCCCCAGCATTTT. Protein sequence: CASSLDGVSNQPQHF.

CDR3 residues: CASSRGAEGNTIYF. For the CDR3, the DNA is TGCGCCAGCAGCAGGGGTGCGGAGGGAAACACCATATATTTT. The chain carries TRBV5-1 and TRBJ1-3, with a weak D call TRBD1 (5 bases). The CDR3 runs to 14 residues. Germline-derived CDR1 and CDR2 are SGHRS and YFSETQ. V shed 4 bases and J shed 4 bases, with 12 bases lying between them.

This clone occurred once. One end of the junction does not line up with germline, which may come from a read error. The rearrangement links TRBV7-2 to TRBJ1-2; D gene ambiguous. The CDR3 is 14 residues long. Per germline, CDR1 SGHTA and CDR2 FQGNSA. In nucleotides, the CDR3 is TGTGCCAGCAGCTTAATATCGGGGTTCTATGACTACACCTTC. Translation: CASSLISGFYDYTF.

This chain joins TRBV5-4 and TRBJ2-7, with D perhaps matching TRBD1 (6 bases). Germline V CDR1 and CDR2: SGHNT, YYREEE (reference sequence). The V end lost 6 bases, the J end lost 0 bases, and 16 bases lay between the germline ends. The CDR3 length is 15 residues. For the CDR3, the DNA is TGTGCCAGCATCTGGGGTCGGGACAACTCCTACGAGCAGTACTTC. Translated, it gives CASIWGRDNSYEQYF.

The chain combines TRBV11-3 with TRBJ2-3; D gene unclear. Looked up from germline, CDR1 is SGHNT and CDR2 is YENEEA. The V end was cut by 4 bases, the J end by 3 bases, with 8 bases between. The CDR3 sequence is 13 residues long. The CDR3 is CASSSIQTDTQYF. The CDR3 coding sequence is TGTGCCAGCAGCTCAATCCAAACAGATACGCAGTATTTT.

The chain carries TRBV15 and TRBJ1-2, with D unresolved. V was shortened by 1 base and J by 2 bases, with 5 bases between the two germline ends. CDR3 length equals 13 residues. The germline gives CDR1 LNHNV, CDR2 YYDKDF (reference sequence). CDR3 in amino acids: CATSRGSNYGYTF. CDR3 DNA sequence: TGTGCCACCAGCAGAGGCAGCAACTATGGCTACACCTTC.

The rearrangement links TRBV7-9 to TRBJ2-2; D is ambiguous. CDR3 length: 14 amino acids. The germline gives CDR1 SEHNR, CDR2 FQNEAQ (reference sequence). V dropped 4 bases and J dropped 5 bases, with 11 bases sitting between them. CDR3 nucleotide sequence: TGTGCCAGCAGCTATCTGACACGAACCGGGGAGCTGTTTTTT. Translating gives CASSYLTRTGELFF.

The V call is TRBV14, the J call TRBJ2-7; possible D gene TRBD2, 6 bases. V lost 4 bases to trimming and J lost 3 bases, with 16 bases between them. Germline V gene lookup returns CDR1 SGHDN and CDR2 FVKESK. CDR3 length: 15 residues. This chain's CDR3 is CASSRGTSVGYEQYF. The CDR3 nucleotides are TGTGCCAGCAGCCGAGGGACTTCGGTCGGCTACGAGCAGTACTTC.

The gene calls are TRBV30 and TRBJ1-5; 12 bases align to TRBD1. The CDR3 is 18 amino acids. V gave up 3 bases and J gave up 2 bases; unmatched junction bases: 11. Germline lookup yields CDR1 GTSNPN and CDR2 SVGIG (reference sequence). This CDR3 is CAWSWGTGGRSGNQPQHF. CDR3 coding DNA: TGTGCCTGGAGCTGGGGGACAGGGGGCAGGTCGGGCAATCAGCCCCAGCATTTT.

V is TRBV9 and J is TRBJ1-2; no clear D gene. V was clipped by 0 bases and J by 4 bases, with 10 bases between them. Germline CDR1 reads SGDLS; CDR2 reads YYNGEE. This CDR3 has 14 residues. The CDR3, as DNA: TGTGCCAGCAGCGTAGCGCCAGCTCCCTATGGCTACACCTTC. It encodes CASSVAPAPYGYTF.

The chain couples TRBV7-3 to TRBJ2-2; D not resolved. CDR3 length: 14 residues. From germline, CDR1 is SGHTA and CDR2 FQGTGA. Trimming removed 1 base from V and 2 bases from J, with 5 bases in between. The DNA of the CDR3 is TGTGCCAGCAGCTTAAATTCCAACACCGGGGAGCTGTTTTTT. Translating it yields CASSLNSNTGELFF.

This clone showed up just once. DNA of the CDR3: TGTGCCAGCAGATGGGGCACAGATACGCAGTATTTT. Translation gives CASRWGTDTQYF. V is TRBV2 and J is TRBJ2-3, with D uncertain. Trimming took 6 bases from V and 1 from J, leaving 5 bases between them. The CDR3 loop spans 12 amino acids. From germline, CDR1 is SNHLY and CDR2 FYNNEI.

The V and J genes are TRBV5-1 and TRBJ1-2; possibly TRBD1 for D (5 bases). The V and J ends lost 2 bases and 7 bases respectively, with 12 bases between them. The CDR3 totals 13 residues. Germline values: CDR1 SGHRS, CDR2 YFSETQ. CDR3 sequence (DNA): TGCGCCAGCAGCTTCACAGGAGGGGCTGGCTACACCTTC. Amino acids: CASSFTGGAGYTF.

This chain links TRBV28 with TRBJ1-1; D not certain. Trimming stripped 2 bases from V and 6 bases from J, with 7 bases between. Germline loops: CDR1 MDHEN, CDR2 SYDVKM. The CDR3 is 12 residues long. The CDR3 region has the DNA TGTGCCAGCAGTTTAGGTTTGGCTGAAGCTTTCTTT. It specifies CASSLGLAEAFF.

The gene calls are TRBV5-4 and TRBJ2-3; 8 bases map to TRBD2. The CDR3 covers 15 residues. The ends lost 7 bases at V and 0 bases at J; junction bases unmatched: 7. Germline V gene lookup returns CDR1 SGHNT and CDR2 YYREEE (reference sequence). The CDR3 protein is CASLRGGSSTDTQYF. The CDR3 DNA is TGTGCCAGCCTCCGGGGGGGTAGTAGCACAGATACGCAGTATTTT.

This sequence joins TRBV30 and TRBJ1-5; a weak D match, TRBD1 (6 bases). Germline CDR1 is GTSNPN and CDR2 is SVGIG (reference sequence). The CDR3 consists of 13 residues. Deletions cut 2 bases from V and 12 bases from J, with 17 bases between. The CDR3 DNA reads as TGTGCCTGGAGTATAAGGGGGGGGCGGTTCCAGCATTTT. Translating gives CAWSIRGGRFQHF.

There are a few counts of this clone. This chain connects TRBV29-1 to TRBJ1-1; D is uncertain. Germline V lookup: CDR1 SQVTM, CDR2 ANQGSEA. Trimming took off 4 bases at V and 4 bases at J, with 13 bases between the two ends. The CDR3 extends over 13 amino acids. This chain's CDR3 is CSVGWTAGTEAFF. The DNA of the CDR3 is TGCAGCGTTGGGTGGACGGCGGGCACTGAAGCTTTCTTT.

This clone was picked up one time. V and J are TRBV2 and TRBJ1-1; D may be TRBD1 (5 bases). This CDR3 contains 17 residues. Deletions cut 4 bases from V and 1 base from J, with 19 bases between. Per germline, CDR1 SNHLY and CDR2 FYNNEI. The CDR3, as DNA: TGTGCCAGCAGTGGGGGCCCCGGGGGGTCGAGGAACACTGAAGCTTTCTTT. Its protein product is CASSGGPGGSRNTEAFF.

The sample holds one count of this clone. This chain connects TRBV4-1 to TRBJ2-7, with 9 bases lining up with TRBD1. In germline, CDR1 is MGHRA, CDR2 YSYEKL. The CDR3 length is 15 residues. V was clipped by 1 base and J by 5 bases; unmatched bases: 6. For the CDR3, the DNA is TGCGCCAGCAGCCAAGGACCGGGACAGGGTCACGAGCAGTACTTC. It translates to CASSQGPGQGHEQYF.

This chain connects TRBV5-6 to TRBJ1-3; D perhaps matches TRBD1 (5 bases). Germline CDR1 is SGHDT and CDR2 is YYEEEE. The CDR3 is 14 residues long. V was shortened by 0 bases and J by 4 bases, with 8 bases between the two germline ends. The CDR3 spells CASSLAGHGNTIYF. CDR3 in DNA: TGTGCCAGCAGCTTGGCAGGGCACGGAAACACCATATATTTT.

The chain links TRBV28 to TRBJ2-3; tentatively, D is TRBD2 (6 bases). V dropped 4 bases and J dropped 9 bases, with 14 bases sitting between them. The CDR3 runs 13 residues. The germline V gene encodes CDR1 MDHEN and CDR2 SYDVKM. The CDR3 region is CASSSWGVFTQYF. CDR3 bases: TGTGCCAGCAGTTCATGGGGGGTCTTCACGCAGTATTTT.

The chain uses TRBV5-1 and TRBJ2-2; tentative D call: TRBD1 (5 bases). The V end lost 5 bases, the J end lost 6 bases, and 11 bases lay between the germline ends. The CDR3 covers 13 residues. Germline V CDR1 and CDR2: SGHRS, YFSETQ. For the CDR3, the DNA is TGCGCCAGCAGATCGTCAGGGCCCGGGGAGCTGTTTTTT. Its translation is CASRSSGPGELFF.

The V and J genes are TRBV10-1 and TRBJ1-3; the D gene is possibly TRBD1 (6 bases). Looked up from germline, CDR1 is WNHNN and CDR2 is SYGVQD (reference sequence). The CDR3 is 16 residues long. Trimming removed 2 bases at V and 1 base at J, with 12 bases between. The CDR3 nucleotides are TGCGCCAGCAGTGAGCATACAGGGTCTTCTGGAAACACCATATATTTT. Its protein product is CASSEHTGSSGNTIYF.